This TCR beta chain was recovered during a study of lymphopenia after photon versus proton radiotherapy. CDR3 size: 15 residues. V lost 2 bases and J 5 bases, leaving 13 bases between the germline ends. CDR1 and CDR2 (germline): SNHLY, FYNNEI. This clone appeared a single time. Its antigen is not identified. Findings of the study overall: Post-nadir diversity loss with photons came from oligoclonal expansion, particularly CD8+ Temra cells. Relative stability marked proton patients; photon patients lost diversity and naive cells.

Generated by immunoSEQ multiplex PCR, the TCRdb table keeps only in-frame clones and is missing some. The sample holds 30,000 to 35,000 clones, roughly nine tenths seen once. The chain has TRBV2 and TRBJ2-4, with a possible D match to TRBD1 (5 bases). The receptor's source is a woman aged 65 to 85 with pancreatic cancer. Some clones in this sample may be carry-over from other donors' samples. Sequencing used peripheral blood, obtained from a patient treated with proton-based radiotherapy. Here the CDR3 reads CASSEKGRLENIQYF. CDR3 nucleotides: TGTGCCAGCAGTGAAAAGGGGCGCTTGGAAAACATTCAGTACTTC.